The subject of this entry is one TCR beta chain. The trim removed 7 bases at V and 1 base at J, leaving 4 bases unmatched. Germline V gene sequence: CDR1 LNHDA, CDR2 SQIVND (reference sequence). The CDR3 is made up of 15 amino acids. This entry comes from a study of blood T cell repertoires in COVID-19. Assay used: immunoSEQ multiplex PCR; TCRdb lists only in-frame clones, some missing. Here the sample spans under 85,000 clones, about 83% being singletons. Sequencing was carried out using peripheral blood. This rearrangement joins TRBV19 to TRBJ2-4; 10 nucleotides align to TRBD2. The source is a man aged 30 to 45 with COVID-19, enrolled during active disease. CDR3 bases: TGTGCCAGTAACCCTAGCGGGAGTGCCAAAAACATTCAGTACTTC. Translating gives CASNPSGSAKNIQYF.